The entry that follows covers one T cell receptor (beta chain) sequence. Its target is unknown. Trimming pared 10 bases from V and 1 base from J, leaving 16 bases between. The germline CDR1 and CDR2 sequences are MNHNY and SVGAGI (reference sequence). The CDR3 extends over 14 amino acids. The data derive from a study of beta chain features in type 1 diabetes. General study results and limits: The study found fewer insertions and more deletions at VDJ junctions in type 1 diabetes patients. Here, the possible influence of HLA type (on TCRB rearrangement) remained unresolved. A moderate, significant TCRB CDR3 shortening appeared in type 1 diabetes across four CD4+ subsets.

Averaging approximately 110 mL, one heparinised blood draw came from each individual donor. Via CD45RO/CCR7/CD25/CD127/CD95/CD27, cells of the CD4+ naive, central memory, regulatory and stem cell-like memory subsets were sorted. What was sequenced were expressed TCRB transcripts, since all of the isolated RNA had been reverse transcribed. Here immunoSEQ multiplex PCR was the method, and the copy in TCRdb shows in-frame clones only, minus some. The table has some 370,000 clones, over 8.5% seen once. The sequence was collected from a man aged 30 to 39 with type 1 diabetes. The sample consisted of central memory CD4+ T cells from blood. The chain couples TRBV6-6 to TRBJ1-2; D gene ambiguous. CDR3 residues: CATHPMGNNYGYTF. The CDR3 bases are TGTGCCACCCACCCGATGGGAAATAACTATGGCTACACCTTC.